These T cell receptor beta chains were read from a single sample in a study of T-cell memory formation after mild COVID-19. MiXCR, run by TCRdb on the 5' RACE reads, gives a single entry per CDR3 protein. Seen here are about 340,000 distinct CDR3 sequences, 13% to 15% observed once, and the top ten hold less than 25%. The material sequenced was PBMCs or a T cell subset sorted from them (not recorded which). These receptors were collected from a man between 18 and 29 years old who had mild COVID-19 (a few samples of this study predate the infection). Cell type and time point are not known. Each CDR3 is given with its conserved first and last residue. D genes are given only for firm matches. Clone size is not always given. Where it is, it says once, few, many or a class for expanded clones.

V: TRBV6-6; size: few; length: 12; J: TRBJ1-5; D: .; DNA: TGTGCCGTGACCGGTGGCAATCAGCCCCAGCATTTT; CDR3: CAVTGGNQPQHF
V: TRBV5-8; size: many; length: 14; J: TRBJ2-7; D: .; DNA: TGTGCCAGCAGCCCCGGGGGACAAGTGGCGCAGCAGTACTTC; CDR3: CASSPGGQVAQQYF
V: TRBV11-2; size: few; length: 15; J: TRBJ2-3; D: .; DNA: TGTGCCAGCAGCCCAACGGACAGAAACACAGATACGCAGTATTTT; CDR3: CASSPTDRNTDTQYF
V: TRBV5-6; size: .; length: 19; J: TRBJ2-2; D: .; DNA: TGTGCCAGCAGCTTGCGGTGGCTCGTGGCGCCGTTTAACACCGGGGAGCTGTTTTTT; CDR3: CASSLRWLVAPFNTGELFF
V: TRBV5-1; size: .; length: 17; J: TRBJ2-1; D: .; DNA: TGCGCCAGCAGCTTGGCCGGGCGCCGAACGTTCTACAATGAGCAGTTCTTC; CDR3: CASSLAGRRTFYNEQFF
V: TRBV3-1; size: few; length: 17; J: TRBJ2-5; D: TRBD2; DNA: TGTGCCAGCAGCCAAGAGGGGGGACTAGCCGGACCAGAGACCCAGTACTTC; CDR3: CASSQEGGLAGPETQYF
V: TRBV20-1; size: few; length: 12; J: TRBJ1-2; D: .; DNA: TGCAGTGCTAGGAGCAGGTACTATGGCTACACCTTC; CDR3: CSARSRYYGYTF
V: TRBV5-1; size: few; length: 13; J: TRBJ2-3; D: .; DNA: TGCGCCAGCAGCTTGTGGTCGGCCGATACGCAGTATTTT; CDR3: CASSLWSADTQYF
V: TRBV5-4; size: .; length: 14; J: TRBJ2-5; D: TRBD1; DNA: TGTGCCAGCAGCTCGGGACAGCCACACGAGACCCAGTACTTC; CDR3: CASSSGQPHETQYF
V: TRBV6-2/TRBV6-3; size: .; length: 17; J: TRBJ2-3; D: .; DNA: TGTGCCAGCAGCGTCTCCCAGGACAGATCACTCACAGATACGCAGTATTTT; CDR3: CASSVSQDRSLTDTQYF
V: TRBV5-1; size: few; length: 15; J: TRBJ2-5; D: .; DNA: TGCGCCAGCAGTTTAACCCTGACAGGCCAAGAGACCCAGTACTTC; CDR3: CASSLTLTGQETQYF
V: TRBV24-1; size: .; length: 13; J: TRBJ2-5; D: TRBD1; DNA: TGTGCCACCGGGACAGGGGGTTTGGAGACCCAGTACTTC; CDR3: CATGTGGLETQYF
V: TRBV3-1; size: .; length: 14; J: TRBJ2-1; D: .; DNA: TGTGCCAGCAGCCGGAATACAGGGTGGAATGAGCAGTTCTTC; CDR3: CASSRNTGWNEQFF
V: TRBV12-3/TRBV12-4; size: .; length: 13; J: TRBJ2-1; D: .; DNA: TGTGCCACCACCGGGCTTACTTACAATGAGCAGTTCTTC; CDR3: CATTGLTYNEQFF
V: TRBV6-5; size: many; length: 14; J: TRBJ1-2; D: .; DNA: TGTGCCAGCAGTTACTCGGGGGATCCCTATGGCTACACCTTC; CDR3: CASSYSGDPYGYTF
V: TRBV6-2/TRBV6-3; size: .; length: 16; J: TRBJ1-5; D: TRBD1; DNA: TGTGCCAGCAGTTCGCCCTCAGGGGGCTACAATCAGCCCCAGCATTTT; CDR3: CASSSPSGGYNQPQHF
V: TRBV10-3; size: few; length: 14; J: TRBJ2-5; D: TRBD1; DNA: TGTGCCAGTAAACAGGGGGCGAGAGGAGAGACCCAGTACTTC; CDR3: CASKQGARGETQYF
V: TRBV10-3; size: .; length: 16; J: TRBJ2-5; D: TRBD2; DNA: TGTGCCATCAGTGAGGGGGGGGGAAGGCTCCAAGAGACCCAGTACTTC; CDR3: CAISEGGGRLQETQYF
V: TRBV5-1; size: few; length: 14; J: TRBJ1-3; D: .; DNA: TGCGCCAGCAGCGCGACACGCCCGGGAAACACCATATATTTT; CDR3: CASSATRPGNTIYF
V: TRBV7-2; size: .; length: 14; J: TRBJ2-3; D: .; DNA: TGTGCCAGCAGCTTAGCGGTCTCCACAGATACGCAGTATTTT; CDR3: CASSLAVSTDTQYF
V: TRBV11-2; size: .; length: 16; J: TRBJ2-7; D: TRBD1; DNA: TGTGCCAGCAGCTTAGGGGCGACAGGGGCCGGCCACGAGCAGTACTTC; CDR3: CASSLGATGAGHEQYF
V: TRBV7-8; size: few; length: 14; J: TRBJ1-5; D: .; DNA: TGTGCCAGCAGCTTAAGAGTTAGCAATCAGCCCCAGCATTTT; CDR3: CASSLRVSNQPQHF
V: TRBV12-3/TRBV12-4; size: .; length: 18; J: TRBJ2-5; D: .; DNA: TGTGCCAGCAGTTCCACAAGCTTCAGGCTAGATGGGAAAGAGACCCAGTACTTC; CDR3: CASSSTSFRLDGKETQYF
V: TRBV4-1; size: many; length: 20; J: TRBJ2-3; D: TRBD2; DNA: TGCGCCAGCAGCCAAGAACCAGGGCTAGCGGGGGGGCGGGAAACAGATACGCAGTATTTT; CDR3: CASSQEPGLAGGRETDTQYF
V: TRBV7-2; size: few; length: 16; J: TRBJ2-5; D: .; DNA: TGTGCCAGCAGCTTAGGGACCACACGCGGGGCAGAGACCCAGTACTTC; CDR3: CASSLGTTRGAETQYF
V: TRBV27; size: .; length: 15; J: TRBJ2-7; D: .; DNA: TGTGCCAGCAGTACCCCAACCGGGACACGGTACGAGCAGTACTTC; CDR3: CASSTPTGTRYEQYF
V: TRBV4-3; size: few; length: 15; J: TRBJ2-3; D: TRBD2; DNA: TGCGCCAGCAGCCTCCGCGGGGGGCCCACAGATACGCAGTATTTT; CDR3: CASSLRGGPTDTQYF
V: TRBV5-4; size: .; length: 14; J: TRBJ1-1; D: .; DNA: TGTGCCAGCAGCTTGTGGCAGGCCGACACTGAAGCTTTCTTT; CDR3: CASSLWQADTEAFF
V: TRBV6-5; size: .; length: 16; J: TRBJ1-6; D: TRBD1; DNA: TGTGCCAGCAGTTCCTGGGACAGGGCCTATAATTCACCCCTCCACTTT; CDR3: CASSSWDRAYNSPLHF
V: TRBV7-8; size: few; length: 15; J: TRBJ1-3; D: .; DNA: TGTGCCAGCAGCAAAAAAGTGGGGTCTGGAAACACCATATATTTT; CDR3: CASSKKVGSGNTIYF
V: TRBV7-3; size: .; length: 14; J: TRBJ1-2; D: .; DNA: TGTGCCAGCAGCCCCCCGGACATTAACTATGGCTACACCTTC; CDR3: CASSPPDINYGYTF
V: TRBV9; size: .; length: 15; J: TRBJ2-2; D: TRBD1; DNA: TGTGCCAGCAGCGGCACAGGGGAACGGACCGGGGAGCTGTTTTTT; CDR3: CASSGTGERTGELFF
V: TRBV6-5; size: few; length: 15; J: TRBJ2-4; D: .; DNA: TGTGCCAGTCGAGGGATCGGGCTAGCCAAAAACATTCAGTACTTC; CDR3: CASRGIGLAKNIQYF
V: TRBV28; size: .; length: 15; J: TRBJ2-1; D: .; DNA: TGTGCCAGCAGTCTCCGGGAGAGCTCCTACAATGAGCAGTTCTTC; CDR3: CASSLRESSYNEQFF
V: TRBV7-2; size: .; length: 14; J: TRBJ1-1; D: .; DNA: TGTGCCAGCAGCCGGGGGGGCTGGAGTACTGAAGCTTTCTTT; CDR3: CASSRGGWSTEAFF
V: TRBV12-3/TRBV12-4; size: many; length: 12; J: TRBJ2-1; D: .; DNA: TGTGCCAGCAGTTTAATTGGCAGTGAGCAGTTCTTC; CDR3: CASSLIGSEQFF
V: TRBV7-2; size: .; length: 14; J: TRBJ1-3; D: TRBD1; DNA: TGTGCCAGCAGCCCGAGGACAGGGACGAACACCATATATTTT; CDR3: CASSPRTGTNTIYF
V: TRBV11-2; size: .; length: 17; J: TRBJ2-5; D: TRBD2; DNA: TGTGCCAGCAGCCGCCCCCCTAGCGGGGGGGCCTTGGAGACCCAGTACTTC; CDR3: CASSRPPSGGALETQYF
V: TRBV6-1; size: .; length: 17; J: TRBJ2-3; D: TRBD2; DNA: TGTGCCAGCAGTGAACTTCCCAGCGGGGGGCCGTTTGATACGCAGTATTTT; CDR3: CASSELPSGGPFDTQYF
V: TRBV6-5; size: few; length: 15; J: TRBJ1-2; D: TRBD1; DNA: TGTGCCAGCAGTTACTCGACACAGGGGGCTGGAGGCTACACCTTC; CDR3: CASSYSTQGAGGYTF
V: TRBV6-2/TRBV6-3; size: .; length: 16; J: TRBJ1-6; D: .; DNA: TGTGCCAGCAGTCCGACTCCGCAGGGAAGCAATTCACCCCTCCACTTT; CDR3: CASSPTPQGSNSPLHF
V: TRBV11-2; size: few; length: 18; J: TRBJ1-1; D: .; DNA: TGTGCCAGCAGCTCACCAAGGGGGGGAGGTAGCATGAACACTGAAGCTTTCTTT; CDR3: CASSSPRGGGSMNTEAFF
V: TRBV12-3/TRBV12-4; size: few; length: 15; J: TRBJ2-5; D: TRBD2; DNA: TGTGCCAGCAGTCCCCCTAGCGGGGGTCCGGAGACCCAGTACTTC; CDR3: CASSPPSGGPETQYF
V: TRBV18; size: many; length: 15; J: TRBJ2-7; D: TRBD1; DNA: TGTGCCAGCTCAGCAGCCGGGACAGGGGATTACGAGCAGTACTTC; CDR3: CASSAAGTGDYEQYF
V: TRBV12-3/TRBV12-4; size: few; length: 13; J: TRBJ2-5; D: TRBD1; DNA: TGTGCCAGCAGACAGGGGCGCGCGGAGACCCAGTACTTC; CDR3: CASRQGRAETQYF
V: TRBV18; size: .; length: 12; J: TRBJ2-1; D: .; DNA: TGTGCCAGCTCACCAAATGGCAATGAGCAGTTCTTC; CDR3: CASSPNGNEQFF
V: TRBV14; size: .; length: 15; J: TRBJ2-2; D: .; DNA: TGTGCCAGCAGCCTCATGACAGGATACGGCGGGGAGCTGTTTTTT; CDR3: CASSLMTGYGGELFF